A single sample is the source of the 10 T cell receptor beta chains below, sequenced in a study of tumor-infiltrating lymphocytes in primary liver carcinoma. The researchers produced TCR beta cDNA from 500 ng total RNA with a constant-region primer. Employing slightly modified ARM-PCR, three nested multiplex PCR rounds were run, and these gave rise to the TCR beta libraries. A C-beta reverse primer was combined with TRBV1-TRBV30 forward primers in the first two PCR rounds, and each round had approximately 9 cycles. Each CDR3 protein is one row after TCRdb ran MiXCR on the multiplex PCR reads. This repertoire shows 300,000 to 350,000 distinct CDR3 sequences, about 65% found once; its top ten account for 5% to 6.5%. Out of unsorted whole blood came the blood RNA, and germline DNA was extracted as well. The sample comprised peripheral blood. The receptors here all came from a man between 35 and 55 years old with primary liver carcinoma and hepatitis B virus infection.

Points on this clonotype: The germline gene is not matched at one end of the junction; a read error may be the cause. The rearrangement links TRBV14 to TRBJ1-2, with TRBD1 as a possible D gene (5 bases). CDR3 length: 13 residues. Germline CDR1 SGHDN, CDR2 FVKESK. CDR3 loop: CASSQDREYGYAF. DNA for the CDR3: TGTGCCAGCAGCCAAGACAGGGAATATGGCTACGCCTTC.

The sample holds many counts of this clonotype. The rearrangement uses TRBV29-1 and TRBJ2-1, with 8 bases lining up with TRBD1. Germline CDR1 reads SQVTM; CDR2 reads ANQGSEA. There are 14 residues in the CDR3. The ends lost 3 bases at V and 6 bases at J; junction bases unmatched: 7. The CDR3 spells CSVDGRGLSNEQFF. CDR3 bases: TGCAGCGTTGACGGCAGGGGGCTGAGCAATGAGCAGTTCTTC.

The rearrangement joins TRBV11-2 to TRBJ2-1; D is unclear. Germline loops: CDR1 SGHAT, CDR2 FQNNGV. This CDR3 spans 13 amino acids. Trimming left V 5 bases short and J 13 bases short, with 18 bases between. CDR3 DNA sequence: TGTGCCAGCAGCGAATTGGAACAGAGTCCCCAGTTCTTC. Its translation: CASSELEQSPQFF.

On this clonotype itself: A much larger clone is a single base away; this may be a read error. The chain recombines TRBV12-3 or TRBV12-4 with TRBJ1-5; D not resolved. V was pared by 5 bases and J by 0 bases, with 8 bases between. There are 14 residues in the CDR3. Written as DNA, the CDR3 is TGTGCCAGCAGTCTTGCGAATAGCAATCAGCCCCAGCATTTT. Its translation: CASSLANSNQPQHF.

Of note for this clonotype: Compared with germline, one end of the junction differs, possibly owing to a read error. The chain uses TRBV11-2 and TRBJ2-7; D is possibly TRBD2 (5 bases). The length of the CDR3 is 14 residues. Looked up from germline, CDR1 is SGHAT and CDR2 is FQNNGV. The CDR3 DNA sequence: TGTGCCAGCAGCTTTCGACACGGACCTTGGGAGCAGTGCTTC. As protein: CASSFRHGPWEQCF.

In the case of this clonotype: The germline gene is not matched at one end of the junction; a read error may be the cause. The chain couples TRBV11-2 to TRBJ2-5, with D hard to call. Germline V gives CDR1 SGHAT, CDR2 FQNNGV. This CDR3 region has 15 residues. This CDR3 is CASSLRALYQETQYF. The CDR3 nucleotides are TGTGCCAGTAGCTTACGGGCGTTGTACCAAGAGACCCAGTACTTC.

Details on this clonotype: One junction end does not reproduce the germline sequence, and a read error may be involved. The CDR3 loop is CASSATGARDGGKLFF. CDR3 nucleotide sequence: TGTGCCAGCAGTGCTACAGGGGCTCGTGATGGCGGGAAGCTGTTTTTT. The chain recombines TRBV25-1 with TRBJ2-2; D is perhaps TRBD1 (7 bases). The CDR3 contains 16 residues. Germline V gives CDR1 MGHDK, CDR2 SYGVNS.

This clonotype was detected ten times or more. V usage is TRBV6-6 and J usage is TRBJ2-7, with a possible D match to TRBD1 (5 bases). The V gene's germline CDR1 is MNHNY and CDR2 SVGAGI (reference sequence). V lost 6 bases, J lost 3 bases, and 9 bases lay in between. The CDR3 sequence is 12 residues long. The CDR3 here is CASSAGNYEQYF. The CDR3 DNA follows: TGTGCCAGCAGCGCAGGGAACTACGAGCAGTACTTC.

This clonotype has at least ten counts. The chain recombines TRBV6-1 with TRBJ2-3; 7 bases align to TRBD2. V lost 0 bases and J lost 5; bases outside the gene matches: 14. This CDR3 spans 18 amino acids. Germline V gene sequence: CDR1 MNHNS, CDR2 SASEGT. CDR3 nucleotides: TGTGCCAGCAGTGAAGCCCCTAAGGGAGCGGGAAGACAAGATACGCAGTATTTT. The encoded protein is CASSEAPKGAGRQDTQYF.

As for this clonotype: A much larger clone lies a single base off, so this may be a read error. The chain recombines TRBV10-3 with TRBJ1-5; maybe TRBD1 (6 bases). The germline V gene has CDR1 ENHRY and CDR2 SYGVKD. The CDR3 runs to 12 residues. Trimming shortened V by 8 bases and J by 6 bases, and 11 bases separated the two germline ends. The CDR3 is CAIVGGGQPQHF. The CDR3 DNA sequence: TGTGCCATCGTAGGGGGGGGTCAGCCCCAGCATTTT.